This record covers a single TCR beta chain. Its antigen is unknown. TCRdb itself ran the 5' RACE reads through MiXCR, one entry per CDR3 protein. This repertoire shows some 660,000 distinct CDR3 sequences, over 8.5% found once; its top ten account for approximately 0.89%. The data are from a study of identical twins. Regarding the study as a whole: The study found excess low generation probability among twin-shared out-of-frame alpha sequences. A lower insertion count was a feature of abundant cord blood beta clonotypes, with no such feature in memory repertoires.

Per germline, CDR1 LNHDA and CDR2 SQIVND (reference sequence). The V end lost 3 bases, the J end lost 10 bases, and 22 bases lay between the germline ends. The CDR3 has 16 residues. This sample also appeared in a second study, on yellow fever vaccine responses in identical twins.

This sequence was found in a woman younger than 35 in good health. Specimen: PBMCs. The V gene is TRBV19, the J gene TRBJ2-1; maybe TRBD1 (6 bases). The CDR3 is CASSILQQGIPGEQFF. The CDR3 region has the DNA TGTGCCAGTAGTATTCTTCAGCAGGGGATCCCGGGGGAGCAGTTCTTC.